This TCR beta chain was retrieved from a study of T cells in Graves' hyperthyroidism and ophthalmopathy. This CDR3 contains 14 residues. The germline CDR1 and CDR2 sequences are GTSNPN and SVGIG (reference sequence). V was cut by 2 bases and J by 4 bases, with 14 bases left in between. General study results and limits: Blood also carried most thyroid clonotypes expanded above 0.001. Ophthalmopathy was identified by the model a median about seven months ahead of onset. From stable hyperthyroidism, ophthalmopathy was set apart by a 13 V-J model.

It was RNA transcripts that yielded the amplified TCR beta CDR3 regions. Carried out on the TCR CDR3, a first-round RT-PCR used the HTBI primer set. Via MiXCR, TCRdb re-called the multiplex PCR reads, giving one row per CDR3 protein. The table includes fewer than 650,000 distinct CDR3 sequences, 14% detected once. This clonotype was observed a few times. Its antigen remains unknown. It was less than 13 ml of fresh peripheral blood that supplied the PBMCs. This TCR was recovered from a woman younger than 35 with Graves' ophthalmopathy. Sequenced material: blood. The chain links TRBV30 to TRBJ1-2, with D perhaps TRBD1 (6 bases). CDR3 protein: CAWSRQKGGYGYTF. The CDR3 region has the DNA TGTGCCTGGAGTCGACAAAAAGGGGGCTATGGCTACACCTTC.